This T cell receptor beta chain stems from a study of OX40 agonist ivuxolimab in advanced cancers. Clones were sequenced by immunoSEQ multiplex PCR, and TCRdb holds only the in-frame ones, with some missing. There are 70,000 or so clones in the sample; roughly 84% occur only once, and about 0.72% lies in the top ten. Study conclusions and caveats: In the expanded peripheral T cells, antigen specificity was never determined.

About this clone itself: Its antigen is unknown.

CDR3 length: 16 residues. In germline, CDR1 is LNHDA, CDR2 SQIVND (reference sequence). V gave up 4 bases and J gave up 4 bases; unmatched junction bases: 9. This clonotype originated in an adult with an advanced solid tumor such as melanoma, head and neck, liver or kidney cancer. The gene calls are TRBV19 and TRBJ2-3; TRBD1 matches at 9 bases. The starting material was CD4+ or CD8+ T cells sorted from blood, obtained in a trial of the OX40 agonist ivuxolimab. CDR3: CASSNMPGQGPDTQYF. The CDR3 region has the DNA TGTGCCAGTAGTAACATGCCGGGACAGGGTCCAGATACGCAGTATTTT.